Reported below is one T cell receptor (beta chain). In the authors' methods: Reference gene primers were amplified, and this amplification served to estimate nucleated cell counts. The protocol was immunoSEQ multiplex PCR, while the TCRdb copy is restricted to in-frame clones and leaves out a portion. V and J calls and clone size are those listed in that table; D and trimming were worked out from the DNA. Of some 100,000 clones listed, roughly nine tenths are singletons. This entry belongs to a study of blood T cell repertoires in COVID-19. Trimming at V came to 3 bases and at J to 2 bases, leaving 0 bases not matched to a gene. Per germline, CDR1 SGHNT and CDR2 YENEEA. The CDR3 is made up of 13 amino acids.

The TCR sequence derives from a human donor with active COVID-19. The donor label of this sample is uncertain. The chain carries TRBV11-3 and TRBJ2-7; the match to TRBD1 covers 8 bases. Sequenced: peripheral blood. The CDR3 here is CASSLTGAYEQYF. The DNA of the CDR3 is TGTGCCAGCAGCTTGACAGGGGCCTACGAGCAGTACTTC.